These T cell receptor beta chains were read from a single sample in a study of cytomegalovirus exposure and HLA in healthy donors. TCRdb's copy holds only in-frame clones and misses some; the assay was immunoSEQ multiplex PCR. Of 30,000 to 40,000 clones listed, over 80% were seen once; the top ten hold around 3.2%. The sample taken for sequencing was PBMCs. These receptors were collected from a man between 18 and 29 years old in good health and CMV-seronegative. Both conserved end residues are part of each CDR3. A D gene is named only where the DNA matches it firmly. Size values are once, few and many counts, or a class for expanded clones, and some rows have none.

v_gene	j_gene	abundance	d_gene	CDR3nt	CDR3aa
TRBV7-9	TRBJ2-1	-	TRBD2	TGTGCCAGCAGCCCCTTGGACGGGAGGAATGAGCAGTTCTTC	CASSPLDGRNEQFF
TRBV5-1	TRBJ1-2	-	-	TGCGCCAGCAGCCAAGACAGCTACTATGGCTACACCTTC	CASSQDSYYGYTF
TRBV19	TRBJ2-2	few	-	TGTGCCAGTAGCACACTTGGGGCAGGAAGACCCGGGGAGCTGTTTTTT	CASSTLGAGRPGELFF
TRBV6-1	TRBJ1-1	-	-	TGTGCCAGCAGAGAGACAGGGAACACTGAAGCTTTCTTT	CASRETGNTEAFF
TRBV7-3	TRBJ2-3	-	TRBD1	TGTGCCAGCAGCTTAGGGCAGGGGGCAACAGATACGCAGTATTTT	CASSLGQGATDTQYF
TRBV19	TRBJ2-7	-	-	TGTGCCAGTAGTATTCGGGGTCGAGACGAGCAGTACTTC	CASSIRGRDEQYF
TRBV5-1	TRBJ2-5	-	-	TGCGCCAGCAGCACACAAAGGGGGCAAGAGACCCAGTACTTC	CASSTQRGQETQYF
TRBV25-1	TRBJ1-3	-	TRBD1	TGTGCCAGCGATCCGGGACAGGGCTCTGGAAACACCATATATTTT	CASDPGQGSGNTIYF
TRBV5-1	TRBJ1-2	-	-	TGCGCCAGCAGCCCCGGCGGGGGGGGTAATTACTATGGCTACACCTTC	CASSPGGGGNYYGYTF
TRBV19	TRBJ2-5	-	-	TGTGCCAGTAGAACAGACGGGGTAGAGACCCAGTACTTC	CASRTDGVETQYF